The T cell receptor (beta chain) under discussion was sequenced for a study of technical replicates of blood from four donors. Sequencing was performed with immunoSEQ multiplex PCR; in TCRdb, only in-frame clones are kept and a portion is missing. Of some 98,000 clones in the sample, 90% to 96% were seen once. With 1 base removed from V and 5 bases from J, the gap between germline ends came to 8 bases. Per germline, CDR1 SGHVS and CDR2 FNYEAQ. This CDR3 contains 13 residues. This TCR derives from a human donor in good health. Sequencing was carried out using T cells isolated from PBMCs. V and J are TRBV7-6 and TRBJ1-1, with D possibly matching TRBD1 (6 bases). The DNA of the CDR3 is TGTGCCAGCAGCTTAGACAGGGAAACTGAAGCTTTCTTT. Translating gives CASSLDRETEAFF.